Below, 18 T cell receptor beta chains from the same sample are listed, as sequenced in a study of T cells in Graves' hyperthyroidism and ophthalmopathy. Researchers took RNA transcripts and amplified the TCR beta CDR3 regions from them. The HTBI primer set was used in a first-round RT-PCR of the TCR CDR3. A single record per CDR3 protein comes from TCRdb applying MiXCR to the multiplex PCR reads. In the table there are roughly 500,000 distinct CDR3 sequences, about 43% of which are singletons. The material sequenced was peripheral blood or thyroid tissue (not recorded which). The receptors derive from an adult woman with Graves' disease, either hyperthyroidism or ophthalmopathy (not recorded which).

This clonotype has more than one count but fewer than ten. The chain employs TRBV19 and TRBJ1-1; D is unclear. Germline V gene lookup returns CDR1 LNHDA and CDR2 SQIVND (reference sequence). Trimming took 3 bases from V and 11 from J, leaving 13 bases between them. The CDR3 consists of 12 residues. CDR3 sequence: CASSMQDEGAFF. CDR3 nucleotide sequence: TGTGCCAGTAGTATGCAAGACGAGGGCGCTTTCTTT.

The rearrangement joins TRBV10-3 to TRBJ2-5; the D is unclear. There are 12 residues in the CDR3. The V end was cut by 10 bases, the J end by 8 bases, with 17 bases between. Germline CDR1 reads ENHRY; CDR2 reads SYGVKD. The CDR3 sequence: CAKTGLRITQYF. CDR3 DNA sequence: TGTGCCAAAACGGGTCTTCGAATCACCCAGTACTTC.

This clonotype has ten or more counts. The chain links TRBV12-3 or TRBV12-4 to TRBJ1-6; D unclear. The CDR3 covers 14 residues. The germline V and J ends were trimmed by 6 bases and 5 bases, with 11 bases remaining between them. The CDR3 sequence is CASSPWVDNSPLHF. The CDR3 DNA sequence: TGTGCCAGCAGCCCGTGGGTTGATAATTCACCCCTCCACTTT.

The chain has TRBV20-1 and TRBJ2-5, with D perhaps TRBD2 (6 bases). There are 12 residues in the CDR3. Germline lookup yields CDR1 DFQATT and CDR2 SNEGSKA (reference sequence). V lost 6 bases, J lost 3 bases, and 11 bases lay in between. The CDR3, as DNA: TGCAGTGCGATTAGCGGTAAAGAGACCCAGTACTTC. It specifies CSAISGKETQYF.

In its sample, this clonotype was seen many times. The V call is TRBV2, the J call TRBJ2-5, with 10 bases identical to TRBD2. CDR1 SNHLY and CDR2 FYNNEI come from the germline V gene. The CDR3 is 15 amino acids. The junction had 3 bases not matched to a gene; V was cut back by 4 bases and J by 1 base. This CDR3 is CASSGEREGQETQYF. In DNA form, the CDR3 reads TGTGCCAGCAGTGGAGAGCGGGAGGGCCAAGAGACCCAGTACTTC.

The chain is built from TRBV28 and TRBJ2-5; no reliable D call. Trimming cost V 7 bases and J 2 bases, with 14 bases left between them. CDR1 is MDHEN and CDR2 is SYDVKM in the germline V gene. The CDR3 covers 14 residues. DNA for the CDR3: TGTGCCAGCATGTCGTGGTTAACTCAAGAGACCCAGTACTTC. This codes for CASMSWLTQETQYF.

This clonotype has only one observation. A single base separates this from a much larger clone, so it may be a read error. The chain couples TRBV5-1 to TRBJ2-7; 12 bases fit TRBD2. With 4 bases clipped from V and 0 bases from J, the junction kept 5 bases outside the gene matches. This CDR3 is 16 amino acids long. Per germline, CDR1 SGHRS and CDR2 YFSETQ. In nucleotides, the CDR3 is TGCGCCAGCAGCGGGGGGACTAGCGGGTACTCCTACGAGCAGTACTTC. It specifies CASSGGTSGYSYEQYF.

The chain joins TRBV7-9 to TRBJ1-4; D gene uncertain. This CDR3 is 17 amino acids long. Germline lookup yields CDR1 SEHNR and CDR2 FQNEAQ (reference sequence). V dropped 5 bases and J dropped 6 bases, with 22 bases sitting between them. The CDR3 sequence is CASSPSGRTTEDEKLFF. Here the CDR3 DNA reads TGTGCCAGCAGCCCTAGCGGGAGGACGACCGAGGATGAAAAACTGTTTTTT.

This chain joins TRBV15 and TRBJ1-3, with 8 bases aligning to TRBD1. With 5 bases clipped from V and 2 bases from J, the junction kept 11 bases outside the gene matches. The CDR3 totals 17 residues. Germline CDR1 LNHNV, CDR2 YYDKDF (reference sequence). The CDR3, as DNA: TGTGCCACCAGCGAACGGGGACAGGTTCCGGCTGGAAACACCATATATTTT. Translating it yields CATSERGQVPAGNTIYF.

In this sample, this clonotype turned up many times. The gene calls are TRBV6-1 and TRBJ2-2; TRBD1 or TRBD2 may be the D gene (5 bases each). Germline-derived CDR1 and CDR2 are MNHNS and SASEGT. V lost 7 bases to trimming and J lost 3 bases, with 21 bases between them. The CDR3 runs 17 residues. CDR3 bases: TGTGCCAGCACCATGCACGTGGGGGTTTTGGACACCGGGGAGCTGTTTTTT. It specifies CASTMHVGVLDTGELFF.

The chain is built from TRBV20-1 and TRBJ2-5; possibly TRBD1 for D (6 bases). The CDR3 runs 13 residues. The V end lost 6 bases, the J end lost 4 bases, and 15 bases lay between the germline ends. Germline assignment: CDR1 DFQATT and CDR2 SNEGSKA (reference sequence). The CDR3 DNA reads TGCAGTGCCCCGGCTGTGACAGGAGAGACCCAGTACTTC. Its translation: CSAPAVTGETQYF.

V and J are TRBV20-1 and TRBJ1-6; 7 bases are a match to TRBD1. The CDR3 has 14 residues. V lost 5 bases, J lost 10 bases, and 11 bases stayed unmatched. CDR1 is DFQATT, CDR2 SNEGSKA, per germline (reference sequence). In DNA, the CDR3 is TGCAGTGCTCCCAATTACAGGGGCGCCTCACCCCTCCACTTT. Translated: CSAPNYRGASPLHF.

The chain recombines TRBV12-3 or TRBV12-4 with TRBJ2-2; the D gene is possibly TRBD2 (6 bases). The CDR3 length is 14 residues. V lost 4 bases and J lost 6, with 12 bases in between. CDR3: CASSSAGPAGELFF. In nucleotides, the CDR3 is TGTGCCAGCAGTTCGGCGGGGCCTGCCGGGGAGCTGTTTTTT.

This rearrangement joins TRBV7-4 to TRBJ1-2; possible D gene TRBD1, 5 bases. The V end was cut by 8 bases, the J end by 9 bases, with 13 bases between. The CDR3 length is 11 residues. The V gene's germline CDR1 is SGHVT and CDR2 SQSDAQ. The CDR3 reads CASGALVCYTF. The CDR3 bases are TGTGCCAGCGGGGCCCTAGTATGCTACACCTTC.

This clonotype was observed many times. The chain combines TRBV11-2 with TRBJ1-4; 8 positions agree with TRBD1. With V trimmed by 6 bases and J by 0 bases, 9 bases remained unmatched. The CDR3 loop spans 17 amino acids. CDR1 is SGHAT and CDR2 is FQNNGV in the germline V gene. CDR3 in amino acids: CASSPDREGATNEKLFF. CDR3 nucleotide sequence: TGTGCCAGCAGTCCGGACAGGGAGGGGGCAACTAATGAAAAACTGTTTTTT.

This clonotype was counted at least ten times. The chain joins TRBV19 to TRBJ1-5; 7 bases map to TRBD1. J lost 2 bases, V lost 6 bases, and 4 bases had no gene match. Germline V gene lookup returns CDR1 LNHDA and CDR2 SQIVND (reference sequence). The CDR3 is 14 residues long. The CDR3 DNA sequence: TGTGCCAGTAGGCCTCAGGGGGGCAATCAGCCCCAGCATTTT. It yields the protein CASRPQGGNQPQHF.

In DNA form, the CDR3 reads TGCAGCTACGGGACTAGCGGGATGGATGAGCAGTTCTTC. Translating it yields CSYGTSGMDEQFF. The J gene is TRBJ2-1, the V gene TRBV29-1, with 13 positions matching TRBD2. CDR1 and CDR2 from the germline V gene are SQVTM and ANQGSEA. CDR3 size: 13 residues. V was pared by 8 bases and J by 8 bases, with 6 bases of the junction left unmatched.

This clonotype was counted once. Being one base from a much bigger clone, this may be a read error. CDR3 sequence (DNA): TGTACCAGCAGTTACCTCACGACAGGGTTGGAGACCCAGTACTTC. As protein: CTSSYLTTGLETQYF. The chain is built from TRBV10-3 and TRBJ2-5, with 7 bases aligning to TRBD1. The germline V gene has CDR1 ENHRY and CDR2 SYGVKD. The CDR3 has 15 amino acids.